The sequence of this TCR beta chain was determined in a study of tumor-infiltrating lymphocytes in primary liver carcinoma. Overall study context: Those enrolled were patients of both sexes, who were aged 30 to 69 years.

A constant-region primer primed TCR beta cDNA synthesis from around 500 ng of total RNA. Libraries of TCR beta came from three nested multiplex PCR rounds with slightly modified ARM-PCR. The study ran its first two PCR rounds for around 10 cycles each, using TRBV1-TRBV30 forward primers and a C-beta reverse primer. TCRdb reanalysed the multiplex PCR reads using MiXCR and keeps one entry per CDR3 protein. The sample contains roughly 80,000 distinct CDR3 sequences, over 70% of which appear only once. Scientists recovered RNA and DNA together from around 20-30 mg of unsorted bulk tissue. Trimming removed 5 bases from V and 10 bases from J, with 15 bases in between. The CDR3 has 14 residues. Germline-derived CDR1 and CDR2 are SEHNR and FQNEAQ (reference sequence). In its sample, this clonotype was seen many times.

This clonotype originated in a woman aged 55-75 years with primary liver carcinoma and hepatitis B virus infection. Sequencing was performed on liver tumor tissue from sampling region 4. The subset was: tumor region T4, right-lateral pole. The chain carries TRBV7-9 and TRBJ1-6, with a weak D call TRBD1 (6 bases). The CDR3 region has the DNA TGTGCCAGCAGCCTGAGGACAGATGGGTCACCCCTCCACTTT. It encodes CASSLRTDGSPLHF.